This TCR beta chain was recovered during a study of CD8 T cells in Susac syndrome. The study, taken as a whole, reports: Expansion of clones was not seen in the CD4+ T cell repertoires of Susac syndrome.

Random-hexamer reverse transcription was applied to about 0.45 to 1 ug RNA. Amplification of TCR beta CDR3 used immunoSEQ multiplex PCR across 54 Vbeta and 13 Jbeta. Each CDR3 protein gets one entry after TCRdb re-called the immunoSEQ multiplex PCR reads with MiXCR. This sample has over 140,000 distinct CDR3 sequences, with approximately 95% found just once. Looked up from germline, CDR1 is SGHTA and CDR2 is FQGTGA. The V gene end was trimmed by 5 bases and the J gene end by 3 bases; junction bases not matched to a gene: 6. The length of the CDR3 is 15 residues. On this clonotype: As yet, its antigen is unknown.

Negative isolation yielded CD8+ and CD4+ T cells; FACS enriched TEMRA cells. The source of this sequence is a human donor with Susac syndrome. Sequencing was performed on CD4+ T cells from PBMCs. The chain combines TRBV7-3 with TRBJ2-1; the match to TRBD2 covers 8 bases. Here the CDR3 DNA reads TGTGCCAGCAGCCCGCGTAGCGGGAACTACAATGAGCAGTTCTTC. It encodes CASSPRSGNYNEQFF.